Following are 9 T cell receptor beta chains from one sample sequenced in a study of blood T cell repertoires in COVID-19. The method was immunoSEQ multiplex PCR; TCRdb's version includes in-frame clones alone and lacks a portion of them. The sample lists some 220,000 clones; roughly 80% were seen once. The sequencing input was peripheral blood. These receptors all come from a woman in her seventies with acute or convalescent COVID-19.

This chain connects TRBV5-5 to TRBJ2-7, with D tentatively TRBD1 (5 bases). The CDR3 consists of 14 residues. The germline V and J ends were trimmed by 4 bases and 6 bases, with 17 bases remaining between them. Per the germline V gene, CDR1 is SGHKS and CDR2 is YYEKEE (reference sequence). CDR3 amino acids: CASSPRFIGAEQYV. CDR3 nucleotide sequence: TGTGCCAGCAGCCCTCGGTTCATTGGGGCCGAGCAGTACGTC.

This rearrangement joins TRBV6-5 to TRBJ1-2, with D hard to call. Trimming pared 6 bases from V and 2 bases from J, leaving 10 bases between. This CDR3 contains 13 residues. Germline lookup yields CDR1 MNHEY and CDR2 SVGAGI. The CDR3 protein is CASSRSQNYGYTF. CDR3 sequence (DNA): TGTGCCAGCAGCCGGAGTCAGAACTATGGCTACACCTTC.

V usage is TRBV15 and J usage is TRBJ2-7, with a weak D call TRBD2 (5 bases). CDR1 is LNHNV and CDR2 is YYDKDF in the germline V gene (reference sequence). Deletions cut 0 bases from V and 0 bases from J, with 9 bases between. The CDR3 length is 15 residues. CDR3 bases: TGTGCCACCAGCAGAGATTGGGGAGCCTCCTACGAGCAGTACTTC. Translating gives CATSRDWGASYEQYF. Drawing the rest from reference TRBV15 and TRBJ2-7, the complete variable domain is DAMVIQNPRYQVTQFGKPVTLSCSQTLNHNVMYWYQQKSSQAPKLLFHYYDKDFNNEADTPDNFQSRRPNTSFCFLDIRSPGLGDTAMYLCATSRDWGASYEQYFGPGTRLTVT.

This clone was seen just once. The gene calls are TRBV25-1 and TRBJ1-1; D may be TRBD1 (6 bases). CDR1 and CDR2 from the germline V gene are MGHDK and SYGVNS. V lost 3 bases and J 7 bases, leaving 15 bases between the germline ends. The CDR3 spans 14 residues. CDR3 nucleotides: TGTGCCAGCAGTGATTACAGGGCATCGGGTGAAGCTTTCTTT. Translating gives CASSDYRASGEAFF.

This clone has more than one count but fewer than ten. The genes are TRBV18 and TRBJ2-3, with 7 positions matching TRBD1. This CDR3 contains 13 residues. The germline gives CDR1 KGHSH, CDR2 LQKENI. Germline trimming cut 3 bases from V and 4 bases from J; bases unmatched to any gene: 1. The CDR3 nucleotides are TGTGCCAGCTCACCTCAGGGGGCAGATACGCAGTATTTT. This gives the protein CASSPQGADTQYF.

V is TRBV7-2 and J is TRBJ2-5; TRBD2 matches 13 bases. This CDR3 region has 17 residues. Germline trimming cut 5 bases from V and 5 bases from J; bases unmatched to any gene: 11. Germline CDR1 SGHTA, CDR2 FQGNSA. DNA for the CDR3: TGTGCCAGCAGCCCGCAGACTAGCGGGGGGTTGGGGGAGACCCAGTACTTC. Translated, it gives CASSPQTSGGLGETQYF.

The chain recombines TRBV4-1 with TRBJ1-2; a possible D gene is TRBD1 (5 bases). This CDR3 region has 13 residues. V shed 3 bases and J shed 7 bases, with 12 bases lying between them. CDR1 and CDR2 (germline): MGHRA, YSYEKL. The CDR3 DNA reads TGCGCCAGCAGCCAGCAAGGGGCGCTTGGCTACACCTTC. Its protein is CASSQQGALGYTF.

V usage is TRBV9 and J usage is TRBJ1-1, with D tentatively TRBD1 (6 bases). Germline CDR1 and CDR2: SGDLS and YYNGEE. V shed 3 bases and J shed 1 base, with 19 bases lying between them. The CDR3 consists of 17 residues. CDR3 in DNA: TGTGCCAGCAGCGCTGGGTCCAGGACAGTGCAGAACACTGAAGCTTTCTTT. Amino acids: CASSAGSRTVQNTEAFF.

This sequence joins TRBV15 and TRBJ2-7; TRBD1 aligns across 8 bases. The V gene's germline CDR1 is LNHNV and CDR2 YYDKDF (reference sequence). Unmatched junction bases numbered 9, after V lost 0 bases and J lost 2 bases. The CDR3 covers 17 residues. The CDR3 nucleotides are TGTGCCACCAGCAGAGATTACGGGACAGGCGGTACCTACGAGCAGTACTTC. The encoded protein is CATSRDYGTGGTYEQYF.